This T cell receptor (beta chain) was sequenced for a study of breast tumors, draining lymph nodes, adjacent tissues. Germline V gives CDR1 SGHRS, CDR2 YFSETQ. The CDR3 has 12 residues. Worth noting for this clonotype: The antigen remains unidentified. A much larger clone lies one base from this, so it may be a read error.

Samples came from axillary lymph nodes draining the breast cancer. Each CDR3 protein gets one entry after TCRdb re-called the multiplex PCR reads with MiXCR. The profile shows about 200,000 distinct CDR3 sequences, over 25% of them singletons. Study findings and constraints: Tumors had less TCR diversity than lymph nodes, more than nontumor tissue.

The specimen sequenced was axillary lymph node tissue. The TCR was taken from a female donor with breast cancer. Some clones in this sample may be carry-over from other donors' samples. The chain couples TRBV5-1 to TRBJ2-7; the D gene is possibly TRBD1 (5 bases). In DNA form, the CDR3 reads TGCGCCAGCAGCTTGTCAGGGTACGAGCACTACTTC. This encodes CASSLSGYEHYF.